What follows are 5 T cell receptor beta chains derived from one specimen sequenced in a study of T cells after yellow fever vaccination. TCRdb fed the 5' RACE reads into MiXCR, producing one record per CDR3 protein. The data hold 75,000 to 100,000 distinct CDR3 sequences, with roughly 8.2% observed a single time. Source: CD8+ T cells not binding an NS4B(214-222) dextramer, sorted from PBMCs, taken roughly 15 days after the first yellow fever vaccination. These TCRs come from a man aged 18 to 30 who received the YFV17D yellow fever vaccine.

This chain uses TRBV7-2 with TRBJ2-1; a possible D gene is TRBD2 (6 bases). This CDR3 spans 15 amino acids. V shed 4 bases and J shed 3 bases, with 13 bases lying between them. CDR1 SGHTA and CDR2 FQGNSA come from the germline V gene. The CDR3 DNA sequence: TGTGCCAGCAGCTCAGAGGAGCGGGTCTACAATGAGCAGTTCTTC. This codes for CASSSEERVYNEQFF.

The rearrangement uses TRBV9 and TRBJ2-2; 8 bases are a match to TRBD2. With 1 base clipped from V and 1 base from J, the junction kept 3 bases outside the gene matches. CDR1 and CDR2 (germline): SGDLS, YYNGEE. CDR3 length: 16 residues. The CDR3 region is CASSVSGGQNTGELFF. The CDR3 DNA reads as TGTGCCAGCAGCGTAAGCGGGGGCCAGAACACCGGGGAGCTGTTTTTT.

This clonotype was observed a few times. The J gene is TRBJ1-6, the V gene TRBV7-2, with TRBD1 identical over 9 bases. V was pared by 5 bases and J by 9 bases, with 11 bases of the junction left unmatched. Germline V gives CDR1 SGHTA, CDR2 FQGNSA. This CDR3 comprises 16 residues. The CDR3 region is CASSPNGQGPFSPLHF. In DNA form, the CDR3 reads TGTGCCAGCAGCCCCAATGGACAGGGGCCTTTTTCACCCCTCCACTTT.

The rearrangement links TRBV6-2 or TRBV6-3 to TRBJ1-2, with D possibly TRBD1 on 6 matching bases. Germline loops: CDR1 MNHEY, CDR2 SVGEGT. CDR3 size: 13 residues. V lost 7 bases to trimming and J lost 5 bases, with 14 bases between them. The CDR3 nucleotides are TGTGCCAGCATTGGACAGACCTGGTATGGCTACACCTTC. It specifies CASIGQTWYGYTF.

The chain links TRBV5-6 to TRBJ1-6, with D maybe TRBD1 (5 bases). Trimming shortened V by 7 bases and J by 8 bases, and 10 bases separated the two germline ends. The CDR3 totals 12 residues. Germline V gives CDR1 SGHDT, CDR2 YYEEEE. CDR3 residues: CASGHGDSPLHF. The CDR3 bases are TGTGCCAGCGGACACGGGGATTCACCCCTCCACTTT.